This entry lists 10 T cell receptor beta chains sequenced from one sample in a study of blood T cell repertoires in COVID-19. The method was immunoSEQ multiplex PCR; TCRdb's version includes in-frame clones alone and lacks a portion of them. In the table there are about 88,000 clones, about 92% of which are singletons. Material: peripheral blood. These receptors were taken from a man aged 18 to 35 with COVID-19, enrolled during active disease.

The chain recombines TRBV7-2 with TRBJ1-2; 9 bases fit TRBD1. Germline assignment: CDR1 SGHTA and CDR2 FQGNSA. The CDR3 contains 14 residues. V lost 5 bases and J lost 4; bases outside the gene matches: 5. The CDR3 reads CASSDGQGPYGYTF. For the CDR3, the DNA is TGTGCCAGCAGCGACGGACAGGGGCCCTATGGCTACACCTTC.

Points on this clone: The junction differs from germline at one of its ends, possibly a read error. The chain recombines TRBV6-2 or TRBV6-3 with TRBJ1-5; D is ambiguous. The CDR3 covers 13 residues. Germline V CDR1 and CDR2: MNHEY, SVGEGT. In nucleotides, the CDR3 is TGTGCCAGCAATTACGGGCCCTGGGAGCCCCAGCATTTT. Translated, it gives CASNYGPWEPQHF.

The chain carries TRBV2 and TRBJ1-4; 9 bases align to TRBD1. Germline CDR1 SNHLY, CDR2 FYNNEI. The CDR3 totals 18 residues. V dropped 6 bases and J dropped 3; count of bases not matched to a gene: 14. CDR3 DNA: TGTGCCAGCAGCAACAGGGGGCTGGGGGGAGTCGCTAATGAAAAACTGTTTTTT. It is translated as CASSNRGLGGVANEKLFF. Combining the CDR3 with reference TRBV2 and TRBJ1-4 gives the whole variable domain EPEVTQTPSHQVTQMGQEVILRCVPISNHLYFYWYRQILGQKVEFLVSFYNNEISEKSEIFDDQFSVERPDGSNFTLKIRSTKLEDSAMYFCASSNRGLGGVANEKLFFGSGTQLSVL.

This clone was detected a few times. CDR3 nucleotides: TGTGCCAGCAGCTCGTTAGCGGGGACAGATACGCAGTATTTT. Residues: CASSSLAGTDTQYF. The chain recombines TRBV11-2 with TRBJ2-3, with 8 nucleotides matching TRBD2. Unmatched junction bases numbered 3, after V lost 4 bases and J lost 3 bases. Germline values: CDR1 SGHAT, CDR2 FQNNGV. This CDR3 comprises 14 residues.

The chain joins TRBV19 to TRBJ1-1; D gene unclear. Trimming shortened V by 7 bases and J by 1 base, and 7 bases separated the two germline ends. This CDR3 region has 12 residues. CDR1 and CDR2 (germline): LNHDA, SQIVND (reference sequence). The CDR3 here is CASITGNTEAFF. The DNA of the CDR3 is TGTGCCAGTATCACCGGGAACACTGAAGCTTTCTTT.

Notes on this clone: At one end the junction does not follow the germline gene, possibly because of a read error. This chain joins TRBV15 and TRBJ1-4, with 9 nucleotides matching TRBD1. The CDR3 runs to 16 residues. Germline assignment: CDR1 LNHNV and CDR2 YYDKDF (reference sequence). CDR3 DNA sequence: TGTGCCACCAGCAGAAAAGAGGGACAGGGTAGCGAAAAACTGCTTTTT. Translated, it gives CATSRKEGQGSEKLLF.

The chain couples TRBV7-2 to TRBJ2-7, with 7 bases that match TRBD2. The CDR3 is made up of 17 amino acids. CDR1 and CDR2 (germline): SGHTA, FQGNSA. V lost 0 bases and J lost 3; bases outside the gene matches: 11. The CDR3 spells CASSLAVRGELGYEQYF. The CDR3 nucleotides read TGTGCCAGCAGCTTAGCCGTACGGGGGGAACTGGGCTACGAGCAGTACTTC.

In this sample, this clone turned up once. V is TRBV9 and J is TRBJ1-1; TRBD1 aligns across 7 bases. The CDR3 totals 14 residues. Germline V gene data show CDR1 as SGDLS and CDR2 as YYNGEE. V was pared by 4 bases and J by 4 bases, with 7 bases of the junction left unmatched. As DNA, the CDR3 is TGTGCCAGCAGCCCCTCACGACAGGGCACTGAAGCTTTCTTT. The encoded protein is CASSPSRQGTEAFF. Using reference TRBV9 and TRBJ1-1 for the parts outside the CDR3, the full variable domain is DSGVTQTPKHLITATGQRVTLRCSPRSGDLSVYWYQQSLDQGLQFLIQYYNGEERAKGNILERFSAQQFPDLHSELNLSSLELGDSALYFCASSPSRQGTEAFFGQGTRLTVV.

V and J are TRBV6-1 and TRBJ1-3, with TRBD1 matching over 9 bases. Germline assignment: CDR1 MNHNS and CDR2 SASEGT. J lost 4 bases, V lost 6 bases, and 4 bases had no gene match. The CDR3 is 14 residues long. The CDR3 nucleotides are TGTGCCAGCAGAGGGGACAGGGAGGGAAACACCATATATTTT. Translated, it gives CASRGDREGNTIYF.

The CDR3 protein is CAWNGLSGRGKDNEQFF. In DNA, the CDR3 is TGTGCCTGGAACGGGCTTAGCGGGAGAGGGAAGGACAATGAGCAGTTCTTC. This chain uses TRBV30 with TRBJ2-1; TRBD2 matches 9 bases. The CDR3 contains 17 residues. CDR1 and CDR2 from the germline V gene are GTSNPN and SVGIG (reference sequence). The junction had 15 bases not matched to a gene; V was cut back by 4 bases and J by 5 bases.